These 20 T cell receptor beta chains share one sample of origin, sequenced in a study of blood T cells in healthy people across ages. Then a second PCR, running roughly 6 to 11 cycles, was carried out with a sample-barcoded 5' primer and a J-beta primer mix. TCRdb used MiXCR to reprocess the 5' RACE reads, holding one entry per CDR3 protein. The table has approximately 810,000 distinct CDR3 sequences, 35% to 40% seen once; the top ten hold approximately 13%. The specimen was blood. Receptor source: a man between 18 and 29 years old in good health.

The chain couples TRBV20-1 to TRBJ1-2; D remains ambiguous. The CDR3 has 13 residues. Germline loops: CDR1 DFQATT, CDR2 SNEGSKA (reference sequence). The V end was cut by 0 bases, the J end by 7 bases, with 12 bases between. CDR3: CSARDPQSGGYTF. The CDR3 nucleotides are TGCAGTGCTAGAGACCCACAGTCGGGTGGCTACACCTTC.

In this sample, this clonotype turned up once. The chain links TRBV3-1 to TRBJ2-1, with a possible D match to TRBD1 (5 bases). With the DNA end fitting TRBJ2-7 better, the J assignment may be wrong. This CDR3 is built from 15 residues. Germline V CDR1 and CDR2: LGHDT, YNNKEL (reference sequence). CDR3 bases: TGTGCCAGCGACGCAGGGATGAGCTCCTACAATGAGCAGTACTTC. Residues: CASDAGMSSYNEQYF.

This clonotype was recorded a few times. CDR3: CASSVGQRNTEAFF. CDR3 sequence (DNA): TGTGCCAGCAGTGTAGGGCAGAGGAACACTGAAGCTTTCTTT. This chain joins TRBV2 and TRBJ1-1, with D unresolved. V lost 4 bases and J 1 base, leaving 10 bases between the germline ends. CDR1 and CDR2 from the germline V gene are SNHLY and FYNNEI. The CDR3 length is 14 residues.

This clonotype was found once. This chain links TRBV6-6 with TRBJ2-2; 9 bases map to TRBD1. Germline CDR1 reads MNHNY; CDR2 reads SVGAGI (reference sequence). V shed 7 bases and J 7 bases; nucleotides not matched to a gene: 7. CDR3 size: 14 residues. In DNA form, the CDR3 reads TGTGCCAGCACCCCACAGGGGGCGTTCGGGGAGCTGTTTTTT. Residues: CASTPQGAFGELFF.

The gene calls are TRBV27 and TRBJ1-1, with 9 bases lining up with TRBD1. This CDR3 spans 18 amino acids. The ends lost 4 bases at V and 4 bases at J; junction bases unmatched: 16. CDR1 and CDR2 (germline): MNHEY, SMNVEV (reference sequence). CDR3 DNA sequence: TGTGCCAGCAGTTGGGGGCCGGGACAGGGCCCGGGGAGCACTGAAGCTTTCTTT. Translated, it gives CASSWGPGQGPGSTEAFF.

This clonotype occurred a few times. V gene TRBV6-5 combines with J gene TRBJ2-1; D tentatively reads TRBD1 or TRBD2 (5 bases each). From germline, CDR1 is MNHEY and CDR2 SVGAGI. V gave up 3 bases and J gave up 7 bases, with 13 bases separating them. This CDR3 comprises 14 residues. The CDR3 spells CASSYYGGRNEQFF. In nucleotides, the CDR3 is TGTGCCAGCAGTTATTATGGGGGTCGTAATGAGCAGTTCTTC.

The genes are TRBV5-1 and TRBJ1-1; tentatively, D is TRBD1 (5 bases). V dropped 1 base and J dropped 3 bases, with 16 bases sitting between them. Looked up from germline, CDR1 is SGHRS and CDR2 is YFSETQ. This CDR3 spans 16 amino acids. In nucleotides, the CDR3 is TGCGCCAGCAGCTTGTTCTCCCAGGGAGGGGACACTGAAGCTTTCTTT. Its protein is CASSLFSQGGDTEAFF.

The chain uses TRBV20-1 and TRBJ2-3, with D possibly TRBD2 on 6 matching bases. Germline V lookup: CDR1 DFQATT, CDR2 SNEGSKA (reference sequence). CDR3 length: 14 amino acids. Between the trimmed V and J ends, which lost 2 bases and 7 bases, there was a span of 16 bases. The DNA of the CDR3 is TGCAGTGCTAGATTTGCGGGGATATCGAATACGCAGTATTTT. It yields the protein CSARFAGISNTQYF.

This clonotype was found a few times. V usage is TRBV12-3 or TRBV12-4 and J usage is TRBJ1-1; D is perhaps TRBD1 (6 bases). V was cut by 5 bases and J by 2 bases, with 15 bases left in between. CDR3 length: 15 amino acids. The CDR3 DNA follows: TGTGCCAGCAGTCCGGTTGGGGGGGCTAACACTGAAGCTTTCTTT. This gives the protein CASSPVGGANTEAFF.

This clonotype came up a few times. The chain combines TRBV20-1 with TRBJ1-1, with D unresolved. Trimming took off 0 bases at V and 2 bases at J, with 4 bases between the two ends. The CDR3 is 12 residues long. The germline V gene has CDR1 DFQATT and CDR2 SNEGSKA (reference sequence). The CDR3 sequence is CSARDQNTEAFF. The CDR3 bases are TGCAGTGCTAGAGACCAAAACACTGAAGCTTTCTTT.

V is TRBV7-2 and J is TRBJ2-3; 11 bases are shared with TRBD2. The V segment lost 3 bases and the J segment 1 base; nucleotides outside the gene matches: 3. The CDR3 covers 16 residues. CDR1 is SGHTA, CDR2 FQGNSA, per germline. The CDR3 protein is CASSFSSGGRTDTQYF. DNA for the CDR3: TGTGCCAGCAGCTTTTCTAGCGGGGGGCGCACAGATACGCAGTATTTT.

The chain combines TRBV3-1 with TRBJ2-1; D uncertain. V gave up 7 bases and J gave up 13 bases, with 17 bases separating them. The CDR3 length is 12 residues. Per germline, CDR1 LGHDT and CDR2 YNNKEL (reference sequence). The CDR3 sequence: CASTLLGETQFF. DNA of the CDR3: TGTGCCAGCACCCTCTTAGGAGAGACCCAGTTCTTC.

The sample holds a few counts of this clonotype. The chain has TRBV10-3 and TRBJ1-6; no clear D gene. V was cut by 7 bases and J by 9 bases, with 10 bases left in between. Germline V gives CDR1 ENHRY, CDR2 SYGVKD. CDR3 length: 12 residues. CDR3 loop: CAIKGSISPLHF. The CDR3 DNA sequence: TGTGCCATCAAGGGCTCTATTTCACCCCTCCACTTT.

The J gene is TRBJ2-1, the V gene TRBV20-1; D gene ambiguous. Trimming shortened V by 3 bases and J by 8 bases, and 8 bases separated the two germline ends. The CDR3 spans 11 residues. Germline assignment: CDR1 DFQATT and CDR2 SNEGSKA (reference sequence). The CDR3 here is CSASLEYEQFF. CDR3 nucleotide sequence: TGCAGTGCTAGTTTAGAGTATGAGCAGTTCTTC.

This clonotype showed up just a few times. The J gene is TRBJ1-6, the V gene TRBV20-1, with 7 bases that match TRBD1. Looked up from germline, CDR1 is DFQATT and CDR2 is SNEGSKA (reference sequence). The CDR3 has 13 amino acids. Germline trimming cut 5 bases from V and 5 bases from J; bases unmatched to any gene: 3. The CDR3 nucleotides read TGCAGTGCTTGGGACAGCCATAATTCACCCCTCCACTTT. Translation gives CSAWDSHNSPLHF.

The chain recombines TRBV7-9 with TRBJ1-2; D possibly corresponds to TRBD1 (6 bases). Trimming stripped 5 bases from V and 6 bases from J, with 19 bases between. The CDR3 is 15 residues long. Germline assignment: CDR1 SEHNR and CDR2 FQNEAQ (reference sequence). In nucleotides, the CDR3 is TGTGCCAGCAGCGCAGTCAGGGGACAAAAGGATGGCTACACCTTC. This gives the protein CASSAVRGQKDGYTF.

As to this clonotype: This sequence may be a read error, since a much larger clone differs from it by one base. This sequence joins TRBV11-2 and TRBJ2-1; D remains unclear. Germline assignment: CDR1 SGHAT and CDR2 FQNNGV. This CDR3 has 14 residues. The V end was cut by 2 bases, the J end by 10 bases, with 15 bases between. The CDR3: CASSLSFGGYEQFF. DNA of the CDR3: TGTGCCAGCAGCTTATCTTTTGGTGGGTACGAGCAGTTCTTC. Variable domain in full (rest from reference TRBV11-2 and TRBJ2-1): EAGVAQSPRYKIIEKRQSVAFWCNPISGHATLYWYQQILGQGPKLLIQFQNNGVVDDSQLPKDRFSAERLKGVDSTLKIQPAKLEDSAVYLCASSLSFGGYEQFFGPGTRLTVL.

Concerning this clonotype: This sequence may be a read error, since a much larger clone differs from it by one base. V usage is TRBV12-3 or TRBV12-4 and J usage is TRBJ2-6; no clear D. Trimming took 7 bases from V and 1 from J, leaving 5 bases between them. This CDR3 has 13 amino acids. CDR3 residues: CASIGSGANVLTF. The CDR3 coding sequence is TGTGCCAGCATTGGGTCTGGGGCCAACGTCCTGACTTTC.

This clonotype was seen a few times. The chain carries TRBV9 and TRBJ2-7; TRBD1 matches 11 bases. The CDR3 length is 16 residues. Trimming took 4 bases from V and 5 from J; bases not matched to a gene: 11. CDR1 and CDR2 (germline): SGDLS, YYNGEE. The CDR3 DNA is TGTGCCAGCAGCCCCCGGGGACAGGGGGGTTTCGACGAGCAGTACTTC. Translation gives CASSPRGQGGFDEQYF.

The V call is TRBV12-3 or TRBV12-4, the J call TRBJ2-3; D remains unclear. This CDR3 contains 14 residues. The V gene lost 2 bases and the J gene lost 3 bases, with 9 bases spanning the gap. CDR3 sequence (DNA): TGTGCCAGCAGTTTAACAGTGACTACAGATACGCAGTATTTT. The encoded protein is CASSLTVTTDTQYF.